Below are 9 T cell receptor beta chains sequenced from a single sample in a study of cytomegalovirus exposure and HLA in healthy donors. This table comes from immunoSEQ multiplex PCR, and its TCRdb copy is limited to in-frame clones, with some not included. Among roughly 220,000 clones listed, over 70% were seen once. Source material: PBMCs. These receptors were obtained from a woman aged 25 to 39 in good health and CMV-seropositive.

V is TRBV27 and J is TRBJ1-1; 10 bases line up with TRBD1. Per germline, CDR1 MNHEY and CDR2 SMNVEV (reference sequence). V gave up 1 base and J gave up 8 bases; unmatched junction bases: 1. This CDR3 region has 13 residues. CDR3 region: CASSLLDRGEAFF. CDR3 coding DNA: TGTGCCAGCAGTTTATTGGACAGGGGGGAAGCTTTCTTT.

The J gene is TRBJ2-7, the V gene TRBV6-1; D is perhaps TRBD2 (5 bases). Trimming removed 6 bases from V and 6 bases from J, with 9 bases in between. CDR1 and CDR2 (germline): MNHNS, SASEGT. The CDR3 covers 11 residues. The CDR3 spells CASSGLTEQYF. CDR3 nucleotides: TGTGCCAGCAGCGGACTGACCGAGCAGTACTTC.

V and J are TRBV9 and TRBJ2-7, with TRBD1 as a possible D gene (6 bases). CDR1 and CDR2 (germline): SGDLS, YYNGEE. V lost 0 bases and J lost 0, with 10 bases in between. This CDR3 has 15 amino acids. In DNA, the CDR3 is TGTGCCAGCAGCGTAGAGGGGACATACTCCTACGAGCAGTACTTC. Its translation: CASSVEGTYSYEQYF.

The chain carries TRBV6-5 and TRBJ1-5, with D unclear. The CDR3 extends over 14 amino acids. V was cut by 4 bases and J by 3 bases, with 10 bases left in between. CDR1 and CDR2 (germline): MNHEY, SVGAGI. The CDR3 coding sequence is TGTGCCAGCAGTTTCCTACTTAACAATCAGCCCCAGCATTTT. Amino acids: CASSFLLNNQPQHF.

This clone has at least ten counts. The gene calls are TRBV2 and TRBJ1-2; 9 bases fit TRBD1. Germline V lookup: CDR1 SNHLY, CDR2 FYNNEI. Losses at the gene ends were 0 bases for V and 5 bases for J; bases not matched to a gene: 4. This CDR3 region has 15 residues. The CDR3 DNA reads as TGTGCCAGCAGTGAAGCGAAAGGACAGGGGTATGGCTACACCTTC. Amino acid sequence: CASSEAKGQGYGYTF.

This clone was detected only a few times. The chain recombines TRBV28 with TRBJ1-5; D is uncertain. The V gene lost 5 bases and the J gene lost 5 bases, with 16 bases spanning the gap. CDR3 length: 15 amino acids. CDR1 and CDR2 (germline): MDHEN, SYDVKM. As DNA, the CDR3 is TGTGCCAGCAGTACCCGACCGAGCACACATCAGCCCCAGCATTTT. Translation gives CASSTRPSTHQPQHF.

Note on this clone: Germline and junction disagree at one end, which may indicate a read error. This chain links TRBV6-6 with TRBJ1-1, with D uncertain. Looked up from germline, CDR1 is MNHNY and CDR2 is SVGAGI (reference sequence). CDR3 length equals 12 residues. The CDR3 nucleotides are TGTGCCAGCGGAATAGGGAACGCTGAAGCTTTCTTT. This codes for CASGIGNAEAFF.

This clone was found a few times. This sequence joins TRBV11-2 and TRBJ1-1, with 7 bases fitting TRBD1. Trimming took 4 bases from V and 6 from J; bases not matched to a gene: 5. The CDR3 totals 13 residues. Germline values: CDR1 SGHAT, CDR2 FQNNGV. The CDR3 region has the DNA TGTGCCAGCAGCTCCGACAGGGACGCTGAAGCTTTCTTT. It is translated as CASSSDRDAEAFF. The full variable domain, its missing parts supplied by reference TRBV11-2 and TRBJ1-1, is EAGVAQSPRYKIIEKRQSVAFWCNPISGHATLYWYQQILGQGPKLLIQFQNNGVVDDSQLPKDRFSAERLKGVDSTLKIQPAKLEDSAVYLCASSSDRDAEAFFGQGTRLTVV.

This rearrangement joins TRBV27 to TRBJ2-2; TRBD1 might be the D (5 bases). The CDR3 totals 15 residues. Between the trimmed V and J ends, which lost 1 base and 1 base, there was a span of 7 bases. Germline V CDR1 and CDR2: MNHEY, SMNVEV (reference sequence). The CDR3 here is CASSLYQGNTGELFF. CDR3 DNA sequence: TGTGCCAGCAGTTTATACCAGGGGAACACCGGGGAGCTGTTTTTT.